This TCR beta chain was recovered during a study of T cell responses to AZD1222 COVID-19 vaccine. Germline V lookup: CDR1 MNHEY, CDR2 SVGAGI. There are 13 residues in the CDR3. Deletions cut 8 bases from V and 4 bases from J, with 14 bases between. Method: immunoSEQ multiplex PCR; TCRdb's copy keeps in-frame clones and lacks some. The data contain 150,000 to 200,000 clones, approximately 90% of them singletons. This sequence originates from an adult in good health. Sequenced here: peripheral blood, sampled on day 0 of AZD1222 vaccination. The gene calls are TRBV6-5 and TRBJ1-2, with D unresolved. CDR3 protein: CASAPRFGYGYTF. CDR3 nucleotides: TGTGCCAGCGCCCCCAGGTTTGGCTATGGCTACACCTTC.